The clone carrying this TCR beta chain was seen ten or more times. Antigen: not known. This sample was taken from a study of human T cells and chemical hapten exposure. Study background: Throughout a study of approximately 24 weeks, patients underwent weekly scalp administration of diphenylcyclopropenone doses. There were per-sample TCR yield variations, arising mainly from small pooled library volume differences. Broader study findings: The formation of large CDR3 similarity clusters by expanded TCRs significantly exceeded that of controls.

TCRdb re-analysed the RACE reads in MiXCR, keeping a single row per CDR3 protein. The sample has roughly 150,000 distinct CDR3 sequences, 25% to 35% seen once; the top ten hold roughly 2%. Stated time point: patch test 3, about 24 weeks after DPC sensitization. The treatment here: therapeutic diphenylcyclopropenone sensitization with weekly scalp DPC. Unfractionated whole blood served as the source for total RNA extraction. The sample here was whole blood, taken in connection with sensitization to the hapten diphenylcyclopropenone (DPC). The TCR comes from a woman younger than 35 with alopecia areata. Some clones in this sample may be carry-over from other donors' samples.

CDR3 DNA sequence: TGCGCCAGCAGCTTGGACAGGATTTACGAGCAGTACTTC. It yields the protein CASSLDRIYEQYF. The chain links TRBV5-1 to TRBJ2-7; D is perhaps TRBD1 (5 bases). V was trimmed by 0 bases and J by 4 bases, leaving 8 bases between them. This CDR3 is built from 13 residues. Germline V lookup: CDR1 SGHRS, CDR2 YFSETQ.